This T cell receptor (beta chain) was recovered during a study of blood T cell repertoires in COVID-19. Across the study: Collection of acute and convalescent COVID-19 samples took place in the United States, Italy and Spain. T cells, B-cell-depleted T cells, or PBMCs provided the cDNA or gDNA that served as material.

In the original analysis: Reference gene primers were amplified, and this amplification served to estimate nucleated cell counts. Sequenced by immunoSEQ multiplex PCR; TCRdb stores in-frame clones only, minus some. V and J calls and clone size come straight from that table; D and trimming were deduced from the DNA. Seen here are 260,000 or so clones, approximately 88% observed once, and the top ten hold about 8.6%. CDR3 length: 13 amino acids. Germline V lookup: CDR1 SGHAT, CDR2 FQNNGV. V gave up 3 bases and J gave up 4 bases, with 9 bases separating them. The sequence came from a man aged 18 to 35 with active or convalescent COVID-19. V usage is TRBV11-2 and J usage is TRBJ1-2, with D possibly being TRBD1 (5 bases). Sequencing was done on a sample of peripheral blood. CDR3 amino acids: CASSLDIPYGYTF. The CDR3 nucleotides read TGTGCCAGCAGCTTGGACATCCCCTATGGCTACACCTTC.